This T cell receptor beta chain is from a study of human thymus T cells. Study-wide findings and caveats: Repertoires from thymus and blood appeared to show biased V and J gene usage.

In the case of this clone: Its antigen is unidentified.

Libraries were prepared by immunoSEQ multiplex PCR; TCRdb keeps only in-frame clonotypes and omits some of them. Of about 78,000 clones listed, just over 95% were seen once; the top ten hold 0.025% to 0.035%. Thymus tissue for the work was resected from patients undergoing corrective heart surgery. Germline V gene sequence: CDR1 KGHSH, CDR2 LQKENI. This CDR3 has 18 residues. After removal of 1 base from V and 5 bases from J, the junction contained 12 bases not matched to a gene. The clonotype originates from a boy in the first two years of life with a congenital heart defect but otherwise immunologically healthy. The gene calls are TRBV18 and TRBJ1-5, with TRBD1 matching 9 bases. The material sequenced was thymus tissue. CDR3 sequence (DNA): TGTGCCAGCTCACCACGCGGGGACAGGGAGGGAGAGTATCAGCCCCAGCATTTT. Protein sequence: CASSPRGDREGEYQPQHF.